The following is a T cell receptor (beta chain) sequence with its context. Antigen specificity is unknown. These data come from a study of OX40 agonist ivuxolimab in advanced cancers. Trimming stripped 1 base from V and 2 bases from J, with 10 bases between. This CDR3 is 15 amino acids long. Germline V lookup: CDR1 MNHNS, CDR2 SASEGT. TCRdb keeps only in-frame clones here, not all; method: immunoSEQ multiplex PCR. The sample holds about 55,000 clones, 60% to 80% seen once. General study points: Expanded clones tended on average to be more numerous among CD8+ T cells than CD4+.

The sample consisted of CD4+ or CD8+ T cells sorted from blood, taken in a trial of the OX40 agonist ivuxolimab. The sequence derives from an adult with an advanced solid tumor such as melanoma, head and neck, liver or kidney cancer. V and J are TRBV6-1 and TRBJ2-3, with TRBD1 as a possible D gene (6 bases). CDR3 residues: CASSEGWGLTDTQYF. The DNA of the CDR3 is TGTGCCAGCAGTGAAGGGTGGGGGCTCACAGATACGCAGTATTTT.